This TCR beta chain originates from a study of T cell responses to AZD1222 COVID-19 vaccine. To note about this clone: Its antigen is still unknown.

This CDR3 contains 16 residues. CDR1 is SGHKS and CDR2 is YYEKEE in the germline V gene (reference sequence). The V and J ends lost 7 bases and 2 bases respectively, with 18 bases between them. General observations from the study: Baseline serology detected seropositivity in only six AZD1222 recipients. Females outnumbered males among donors, who were mostly white British; clonal diversity was possibly underestimated. Distributed over spike, vaccine-associated CD4 TCRs predominated at 160-218 and 743-854. Repertoires were collected only later (after the peak T cell response had occurred).

Sequencing used immunoSEQ multiplex PCR; TCRdb keeps in-frame clones, though not all of them. The sample lists approximately 90,000 clones; around 89% were seen once. The receptor's source is an adult in good health. The V and J genes are TRBV5-5 and TRBJ2-2, with D perhaps TRBD1 (5 bases). The sequencing here drew on peripheral blood, taken on day 0 of AZD1222 vaccination. The DNA for the CDR3 is TGTGCCAGCGGGGCCCGGGCAGCGATAAACACCGGGGAGCTGTTTTTT. This sequence encodes CASGARAAINTGELFF.